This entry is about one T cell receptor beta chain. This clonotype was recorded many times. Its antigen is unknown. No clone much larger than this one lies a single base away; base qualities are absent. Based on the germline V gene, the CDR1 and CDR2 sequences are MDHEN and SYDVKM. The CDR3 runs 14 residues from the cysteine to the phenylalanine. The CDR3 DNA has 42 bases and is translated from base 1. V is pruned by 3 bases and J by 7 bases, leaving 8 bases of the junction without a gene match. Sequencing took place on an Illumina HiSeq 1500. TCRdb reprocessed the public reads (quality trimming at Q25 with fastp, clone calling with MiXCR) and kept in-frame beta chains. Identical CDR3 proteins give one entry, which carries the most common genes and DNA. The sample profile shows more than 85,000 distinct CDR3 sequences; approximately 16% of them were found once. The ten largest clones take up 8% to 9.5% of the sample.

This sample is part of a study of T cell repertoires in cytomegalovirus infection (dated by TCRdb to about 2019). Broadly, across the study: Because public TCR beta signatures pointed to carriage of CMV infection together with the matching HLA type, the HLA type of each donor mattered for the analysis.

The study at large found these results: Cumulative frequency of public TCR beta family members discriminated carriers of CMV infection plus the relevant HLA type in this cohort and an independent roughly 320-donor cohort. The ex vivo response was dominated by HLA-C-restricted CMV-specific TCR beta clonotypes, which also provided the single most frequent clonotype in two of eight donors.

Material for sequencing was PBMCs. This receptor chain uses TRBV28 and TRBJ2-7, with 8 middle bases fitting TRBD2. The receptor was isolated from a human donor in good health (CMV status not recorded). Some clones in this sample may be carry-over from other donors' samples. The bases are TGTGCCAGCAGTTTTATCACGGCGGGGGGTGAGCAGTACTTC. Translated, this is CASSFITAGGEQYF.